Detailed here is one T cell receptor beta chain. Its antigen is undetermined. This entry comes from a study of lymphopenia after photon versus proton radiotherapy. Notes on the study in general: Survival link was tested only in deceased patients; proton benefit remains a possibility.

CDR1 and CDR2 (germline): MNHNS, SASEGT. The CDR3 has 16 residues. V was cut by 2 bases and J by 5 bases, with 18 bases left in between. Some clones are missing from TCRdb's copy, which holds only in-frame ones; the method was immunoSEQ multiplex PCR. The sample has 30,000 to 45,000 clones; roughly 92% are singletons. Sequencing used peripheral blood, obtained from a patient treated with photon-based radiotherapy. This TCR was sampled from a man aged 60 to 69 with cholangiocarcinoma. The chain joins TRBV6-1 to TRBJ2-5; TRBD2 might be the D (5 bases). The CDR3 sequence is CASSEIKRPTGETQYF. CDR3 DNA: TGTGCCAGCAGTGAAATTAAGAGACCGACGGGGGAGACCCAGTACTTC.